These 21 T cell receptor beta chains were all obtained from the same sample, sequenced in a study of control samples from healthy donors and cancer patients. Sequenced by immunoSEQ multiplex PCR; TCRdb stores in-frame clones only, minus some. In the table there are about 140,000 clones, about 91% of which are singletons. Sequenced input: blood. The receptors were sampled from a man aged 30 to 39 in good health.

The V call is TRBV27, the J call TRBJ2-1; D perhaps matches TRBD2 (6 bases). CDR1 and CDR2 (germline): MNHEY, SMNVEV (reference sequence). The CDR3 totals 17 residues. V lost 7 bases to trimming and J lost 10 bases, with 29 bases between them. In DNA, the CDR3 is TGTGCCAGCACCCCCCTAGCCGGGACTTCACCTTCACCGGAGCAGTTCTTC. Its protein product is CASTPLAGTSPSPEQFF.

The CDR3: CASSLGQGLWGYTF. The DNA for the CDR3 is TGTGCCAGCAGCTTAGGGCAGGGGCTATGGGGCTACACCTTC. The chain carries TRBV7-9 and TRBJ1-2; tentatively, D is TRBD1 (6 bases). Germline-derived CDR1 and CDR2 are SEHNR and FQNEAQ (reference sequence). Trimming shortened V by 1 base and J by 8 bases, and 14 bases separated the two germline ends. This CDR3 region has 14 residues.

The genes are TRBV5-4 and TRBJ2-2; D gene unclear. Germline V lookup: CDR1 SGHNT, CDR2 YYREEE (reference sequence). CDR3 length equals 13 residues. The V end was cut by 3 bases, the J end by 2 bases, with 5 bases between. CDR3 sequence reads: CASSSRNTGELFF. CDR3 in DNA: TGTGCCAGCAGCTCTAGAAACACCGGGGAGCTGTTTTTT.

This chain joins TRBV6-5 and TRBJ1-2; D is possibly TRBD1 (5 bases). The V gene's germline CDR1 is MNHEY and CDR2 SVGAGI. The CDR3 runs 12 residues. The ends were cut back, 2 bases at V and 4 bases at J, with 5 bases in the middle. CDR3 amino acids: CASSYDSYGYTF. As DNA, the CDR3 is TGTGCCAGCAGTTACGACAGCTATGGCTACACCTTC.

The chain recombines TRBV5-1 with TRBJ2-3; maybe TRBD1 (5 bases). The CDR3 consists of 16 residues. Per the germline V gene, CDR1 is SGHRS and CDR2 is YFSETQ. V lost 1 base, J lost 0 bases, and 12 bases lay in between. The CDR3 nucleotides are TGCGCCAGCAGCTTGCTTAGACAGTTCAGCACAGATACGCAGTATTTT. Translation: CASSLLRQFSTDTQYF.

V usage is TRBV7-3 and J usage is TRBJ2-1; 9 bases fit TRBD1. Germline values: CDR1 SGHTA, CDR2 FQGTGA. V lost 2 bases and J lost 9; bases outside the gene matches: 11. CDR3 length equals 16 residues. DNA of the CDR3: TGTGCCAGCAGCTTATCTCCGGGACAGGGAACTCCTGAGCAGTTCTTC. Residues: CASSLSPGQGTPEQFF.

The chain carries TRBV11-2 and TRBJ1-1, with D perhaps TRBD1 (6 bases). Germline values: CDR1 SGHAT, CDR2 FQNNGV. The V gene lost 5 bases and the J gene lost 1 base, with 14 bases spanning the gap. This CDR3 spans 15 amino acids. As DNA, the CDR3 is TGTGCCAGCAGCCAGCAGGGGAAGGGGAACACTGAAGCTTTCTTT. This encodes CASSQQGKGNTEAFF.

The J gene is TRBJ2-7, the V gene TRBV19, with a weak D call TRBD2 (5 bases). CDR3 size: 15 residues. Trimming shortened V by 3 bases and J by 4 bases, and 16 bases separated the two germline ends. Germline CDR1 reads LNHDA; CDR2 reads SQIVND (reference sequence). CDR3 bases: TGTGCCAGTAGTATTTCTGGGGAGAAAAATTACGAGCAGTACTTC. Its protein is CASSISGEKNYEQYF.

This rearrangement joins TRBV19 to TRBJ2-7, with a weak D call TRBD1 (6 bases). Germline V gives CDR1 LNHDA, CDR2 SQIVND (reference sequence). The CDR3 spans 14 residues. V gave up 2 bases and J gave up 2 bases, with 10 bases separating them. The CDR3 nucleotides are TGTGCCAGTAGTATAAAGGACAGCCCCTACGAGCAGTACTTC. It codes for CASSIKDSPYEQYF.

The chain employs TRBV27 and TRBJ1-1; 7 nucleotides line up with TRBD1. The CDR3 runs 13 residues. The germline CDR1 and CDR2 sequences are MNHEY and SMNVEV (reference sequence). V shed 2 bases and J 7 bases; nucleotides not matched to a gene: 4. CDR3 loop: CASSLGRDSEAFF. CDR3 DNA: TGTGCCAGCAGTTTAGGCCGGGACAGTGAAGCTTTCTTT.

This chain uses TRBV7-3 with TRBJ1-2, with a possible D match to TRBD1 (6 bases). CDR1 is SGHTA, CDR2 FQGTGA, per germline. V was shortened by 7 bases and J by 6 bases, with 15 bases between the two germline ends. The CDR3 sequence is 13 residues long. In DNA, the CDR3 is TGTGCCAGCATCCCCTGGGGGGGGCATGGCTACACCTTC. It is translated as CASIPWGGHGYTF.

V usage is TRBV7-7 and J usage is TRBJ2-2; D not certain. V was pared by 5 bases and J by 0 bases, with 13 bases between. The V gene's germline CDR1 is SSHAT and CDR2 FNYEAQ (reference sequence). The CDR3 loop spans 16 amino acids. CDR3 sequence reads: CASSLIGGTNTGELFF. The CDR3 region has the DNA TGTGCCAGCAGCCTTATCGGTGGAACGAACACCGGGGAGCTGTTTTTT.

The chain has TRBV4-2 and TRBJ2-7; no reliable D call. Germline CDR1 LGHNA, CDR2 YNFKEQ. V lost 0 bases to trimming and J lost 7 bases, with 10 bases between them. This CDR3 comprises 13 residues. The CDR3 DNA reads as TGTGCCAGCAGCCAAGACGTGGTATCAGAGCAGTACTTC. It is translated as CASSQDVVSEQYF.

The chain recombines TRBV19 with TRBJ2-7; 9 positions agree with TRBD1. Germline values: CDR1 LNHDA, CDR2 SQIVND (reference sequence). V lost 7 bases to trimming and J lost 2 bases; unmatched junction nucleotides: 3. CDR3 length equals 13 residues. The CDR3 DNA follows: TGTGCCAGTAAGGGGACAGGGACCTACGAGCAGTACTTC. Encoded protein: CASKGTGTYEQYF.

V gene TRBV7-3 combines with J gene TRBJ1-1, with 11 bases fitting TRBD1. CDR3 length: 17 amino acids. Germline loops: CDR1 SGHTA, CDR2 FQGTGA. The V segment lost 5 bases and the J segment 0 bases; nucleotides outside the gene matches: 8. The CDR3, as DNA: TGTGCCAGCAGCCCTACCGGGACAGGGGGACTGAACACTGAAGCTTTCTTT. This encodes CASSPTGTGGLNTEAFF.

Comment on this clone: Mismatch with germline at one junction end may stem from a read error. This rearrangement joins TRBV19 to TRBJ2-3; D is perhaps TRBD2 (5 bases). CDR3 length: 14 amino acids. The germline V gene has CDR1 LNHDA and CDR2 SQIVND (reference sequence). CDR3 bases: TGTGCCAGTAGTATCTCTCGTCTAGCAGAGACGCAGTATTTT. Its translation: CASSISRLAETQYF. Looking up the rest from reference TRBV19 and TRBJ2-3 gives the full variable domain: DGGITQSPKYLFRKEGQNVTLSCEQNLNHDAMYWYRQDPGQGLRLIYYSQIVNDFQKGDIAEGYSVSREKKESFPLTVTSAQKNPTAFYLCASSISRLAETQYFGPGTRLTVL.

This chain uses TRBV7-2 with TRBJ1-1; 7 bases are a match to TRBD1. Germline CDR1 reads SGHTA; CDR2 reads FQGNSA. The CDR3 has 16 residues. The J segment lost 0 bases and the V segment lost 2 bases, leaving 6 bases of the junction unmatched. CDR3 protein: CASSLSGTAMNTEAFF. CDR3 sequence (DNA): TGTGCCAGCAGCTTATCCGGGACAGCCATGAACACTGAAGCTTTCTTT.

CDR3 DNA: TGTGCCAGCAGCTCAACGAACTCTCCTAATGAGCAGTTCTTC. Its protein is CASSSTNSPNEQFF. The genes are TRBV11-2 and TRBJ2-1; no clear D. CDR3 length equals 14 residues. The germline V gene encodes CDR1 SGHAT and CDR2 FQNNGV. With 4 bases removed from V and 7 bases from J, the gap between germline ends came to 14 bases.

V is TRBV6-5 and J is TRBJ1-1; possible D gene TRBD1, 6 bases. V was clipped by 0 bases and J by 6 bases, with 11 bases between them. In germline, CDR1 is MNHEY, CDR2 SVGAGI. There are 14 residues in the CDR3. The CDR3: CASSYSTGAAEAFF. The CDR3 DNA follows: TGTGCCAGCAGTTACTCGACGGGGGCGGCTGAAGCTTTCTTT.

This chain uses TRBV5-8 with TRBJ2-5, with 16 bases fitting TRBD2. The V segment lost 4 bases and the J segment 5 bases; nucleotides outside the gene matches: 8. Germline CDR1 SGHTS, CDR2 YDEGEE. CDR3 length: 17 residues. The DNA of the CDR3 is TGTGCCAGCAGCCTGGGGACTAGCGGGGGGGCTTCGGAGACCCAGTACTTC. Protein sequence: CASSLGTSGGASETQYF.

The rearrangement joins TRBV6-5 to TRBJ2-3; D unresolved. This CDR3 is 16 amino acids long. V was clipped by 4 bases and J by 0 bases, with 14 bases between them. The germline V gene encodes CDR1 MNHEY and CDR2 SVGAGI. CDR3 amino acids: CASSLAVPASTDTQYF. The DNA for the CDR3 is TGTGCCAGCAGTTTGGCGGTTCCCGCTAGCACAGATACGCAGTATTTT.